This T cell receptor (beta chain) originates from a study of OX40 agonist ivuxolimab in advanced cancers. Study-wide context: Ivuxolimab was a fully human IgG2 agonistic monoclonal antibody targeting the costimulatory receptor OX40 (CD134). Intravenous ivuxolimab was administered to patients every 2 weeks at six dose levels: 0.01, 0.1, 0.3, 1.5, 3 and 10 mg/kg. Of the approximately 54 dose-escalation patients, hepatocellular carcinoma was present in about 20, melanoma in approximately 15, renal cell carcinoma in 9 and head and neck cancer in 9. The dose-escalation cohort was roughly 80% male with a mean age of approximately 60 years, ranging from about 23 to 85. Patients were allowed to have had prior anti-PD-1, anti-PD-L1 or anti-CTLA-4 therapy, and approximately 40% of the dose-escalation patients had been treated with checkpoint inhibitors. Three dose-escalation patients achieved partial responses, one with hepatocellular carcinoma and two with cutaneous melanoma. Peripheral TCRbeta sequencing was intended to test whether TCR sequence diversity was altered and clonal T-cell expansion was caused by ivuxolimab. The paper describes the monotherapy dose-escalation part (N = 52 patients) of the phase I trial of ivuxolimab.

The trial excluded patients who had a history of autoimmune disease or were on systemic immunosuppression. In every dose cohort, peripheral blood was drawn for TCR sequencing at baseline, cycle 4 day 1, and cycle 7 day 1. Samples were obtained from an open-label, multicenter, first-in-human phase I dose-escalation trial of ivuxolimab. Adults with locally advanced or metastatic melanoma, renal cell, hepatocellular, or head and neck squamous cell carcinoma were enrolled in the trial. Before TCR sequencing, CD4+ and CD8+ T cells were separately sorted from peripheral blood. Comment on this clone: Its antigen is still unknown. No much larger clone exists at a distance of one base, and base qualities are not known.

Beyond this particular receptor, the publication reports: The antigen specificity of the clonally expanded peripheral T cells was not determined. After ivuxolimab, expanded clones were on average more numerous among CD8+ T cells than among CD4+ T cells. At doses from 0.1 to 3.0 mg/kg, clonal expansion was seen in both CD4+ and CD8+ blood T cells between baseline and week 6. Partial responders in the 0.1-3.0 mg/kg groups had among the lowest normalized peripheral clonal expansion, especially among CD8+ T cells. Low levels of normalized T-cell clonal expansion were also seen in some patients who did not respond.

CDR1 and CDR2, per the germline V gene (reference sequence), are GTSNPN and SVGIG. Deletion took 7 bases off V and 2 bases off J, with a span of 20 bases between the germline ends. The CDR3 runs 15 amino acids, cysteine and phenylalanine included. The kept DNA is CDR3 alone, 45 bases in frame from the first base. To sequence the TCRbeta CDR3 region, genomic DNA was isolated from the sorted cells. The immunoSEQ Assay was used for sequencing of TCRbeta CDR3 regions. What TCRdb holds here is the immuneACCESS table cut down to in-frame rearrangements. Part of the clones is not present; checked against another copy, under half of the missing clones reflect an unresolved V gene, and the others are unexplained. The sample profile shows 52,000 or so clones; over 75% of them were found once. Roughly 1.5% of the sample is taken by the ten largest.

This TCR was recovered from an adult with an advanced solid tumor such as melanoma, head and neck, liver or kidney cancer. Recombination connected TRBV30 to TRBJ1-1; TRBD1 is perhaps the D gene, given 5 matching bases. Specimen: CD4+ or CD8+ T cells sorted from blood, collected in a trial of the OX40 agonist ivuxolimab. The CDR3 sequence is CAYQRGSGGNTEAFF. The base sequence is TGTGCCTACCAAAGAGGTAGTGGGGGTAACACTGAAGCTTTCTTT.